The T cell receptor beta chain described here comes from a study of somatic mutations in cytotoxic T cells in rheumatoid arthritis. Study results and limitations: The top CD8+ clone topped 20% of CD8+ cells in about an eighth of the roughly 60 patients. In the expanded CD8+ clones, the antigen targets remained unknown.

CDR3 length: 16 amino acids. CDR1 ENHRY and CDR2 SYGVKD come from the germline V gene. Unmatched junction bases numbered 8, after V lost 3 bases and J lost 3 bases. Assay used: immunoSEQ multiplex PCR; TCRdb lists only in-frame clones, some missing. The sample holds about 8,200 clones; roughly 75% are singletons and the top ten take roughly two fifths. This clone is a singleton in its sample. What it binds is not known. The sample taken for sequencing was CD8+ T cells sorted from blood. The chain links TRBV10-3 to TRBJ1-3; TRBD1 matches 7 bases. This TCR derives from an adult with rheumatoid arthritis. CDR3 in DNA: TGTGCCATCAGTGAAGGAGGCAGGGGGAATGGAAACACCATATATTTT. Its protein is CAISEGGRGNGNTIYF.